Below, 27 T cell receptor beta chains from the same sample are listed, as sequenced in a study of blood T cell repertoires in COVID-19. This table comes from immunoSEQ multiplex PCR, and its TCRdb copy is limited to in-frame clones, with some not included. The profile shows over 130,000 clones, 84% of them singletons. The specimen was peripheral blood. These receptors were obtained from a young man with COVID-19, enrolled during active disease.

The table lists this clone with a count of one. Since a much larger clone is just one base distant, this may be a read error. This specimen includes other DNA sequences encoding the same CDR3. This chain joins TRBV30 and TRBJ1-4; a weak D match, TRBD1 (5 bases). V lost 2 bases and J lost 8, with 15 bases in between. This CDR3 has 14 amino acids. CDR1 is GTSNPN, CDR2 SVGIG, per germline (reference sequence). The CDR3 coding sequence is TGTGCCTGGAGTTCCCGGGGGGAGTGGGAAAAACTGTTTTTT. This codes for CAWSSRGEWEKLFF.

The V gene is TRBV7-8, the J gene TRBJ1-2; TRBD1 is a possible D gene (6 bases). The CDR3 is 13 residues long. Germline CDR1 is SGHVS and CDR2 is FQNEAQ. V dropped 4 bases and J dropped 5 bases, with 11 bases sitting between them. The CDR3 DNA sequence: TGTGCCAGCAGCTCCAGGACAGTTTATGGCTACACCTTC. This translates into CASSSRTVYGYTF.

The chain combines TRBV9 with TRBJ2-1, with 7 nucleotides matching TRBD1. The CDR3 totals 15 residues. Germline lookup yields CDR1 SGDLS and CDR2 YYNGEE. The V segment lost 4 bases and the J segment 3 bases; nucleotides outside the gene matches: 7. CDR3 amino acids: CASSPQGQSYNEQFF. The CDR3 DNA reads TGTGCCAGCAGCCCTCAGGGACAGAGCTACAATGAGCAGTTCTTC. Filled out from reference TRBV9 and TRBJ2-1, the complete variable domain reads DSGVTQTPKHLITATGQRVTLRCSPRSGDLSVYWYQQSLDQGLQFLIQYYNGEERAKGNILERFSAQQFPDLHSELNLSSLELGDSALYFCASSPQGQSYNEQFFGPGTRLTVL.

This clone has only a few counts. The chain couples TRBV5-4 to TRBJ1-1; 7 nucleotides align to TRBD1. Germline V lookup: CDR1 SGHNT, CDR2 YYREEE (reference sequence). The V segment lost 2 bases and the J segment 1 base; nucleotides outside the gene matches: 8. CDR3 length: 16 amino acids. CDR3 protein: CASSLGQAPSNTEAFF. The CDR3, as DNA: TGTGCCAGCAGCTTAGGACAGGCACCTTCGAACACTGAAGCTTTCTTT.

This rearrangement joins TRBV4-3 to TRBJ1-1; D call uncertain. Per the germline V gene, CDR1 is LGHNA and CDR2 is YSLEER. The CDR3 totals 13 residues. Trimming took off 3 bases at V and 3 bases at J, with 8 bases between the two ends. CDR3 nucleotide sequence: TGCGCCAGCAGCCAGAGGCGGGACACTGAAGCTTTCTTT. Its protein is CASSQRRDTEAFF.

This chain connects TRBV11-2 to TRBJ2-7; perhaps TRBD2 as D (6 bases). V was shortened by 0 bases and J by 6 bases, with 18 bases between the two germline ends. This CDR3 is 16 amino acids long. Germline lookup yields CDR1 SGHAT and CDR2 FQNNGV. CDR3 bases: TGTGCCAGCAGCTTAGAGAGGTTGGGCGGGGCGGGCGAGCAGTACTTC. This codes for CASSLERLGGAGEQYF.

The CDR3 loop is CASSLKFGEQFF. CDR3 nucleotides: TGTGCCAGCAGCTTAAAATTCGGTGAGCAGTTCTTC. The chain recombines TRBV11-2 with TRBJ2-1; D unclear. The CDR3 sequence is 12 residues long. Deletions cut 2 bases from V and 9 bases from J, with 8 bases between. Looked up from germline, CDR1 is SGHAT and CDR2 is FQNNGV.

The chain has TRBV6-6 and TRBJ2-7; perhaps TRBD2 as D (5 bases). The germline gives CDR1 MNHNY, CDR2 SVGAGI (reference sequence). The ends were cut back, 6 bases at V and 6 bases at J, with 15 bases in the middle. The CDR3 loop spans 13 amino acids. The DNA for the CDR3 is TGTGCCAGCAGGGAACTAGGAAATCGCGAGCAGTACTTC. It encodes CASRELGNREQYF.

The chain recombines TRBV28 with TRBJ1-2; TRBD1 matches at 8 bases. Per germline, CDR1 MDHEN and CDR2 SYDVKM. This CDR3 is built from 14 residues. V lost 6 bases to trimming and J lost 4 bases; unmatched junction nucleotides: 7. The CDR3 region is CASRDRGARYGYTF. The CDR3 bases are TGTGCCAGCAGAGACAGGGGCGCTCGCTATGGCTACACCTTC.

This sequence joins TRBV2 and TRBJ1-6; D perhaps matches TRBD1 (5 bases). Trimming pared 4 bases from V and 8 bases from J, leaving 12 bases between. This CDR3 spans 14 amino acids. Germline values: CDR1 SNHLY, CDR2 FYNNEI. CDR3 coding DNA: TGTGCCAGCAGTGTTGACAGTCCAGATTCACCCCTCCACTTT. Protein product: CASSVDSPDSPLHF.

The chain joins TRBV6-2 or TRBV6-3 to TRBJ1-1, with D tentatively TRBD1 (5 bases). Trimming stripped 2 bases from V and 4 bases from J, with 23 bases between. The CDR3 runs to 18 residues. Germline CDR1 and CDR2: MNHEY and SVGEGT. CDR3 sequence: CASSYPLGGASWPTEAFF. The CDR3 DNA reads TGTGCCAGCAGTTACCCCTTAGGAGGGGCGTCATGGCCCACTGAAGCTTTCTTT.

V gene TRBV7-3 combines with J gene TRBJ1-2; D unclear. In germline, CDR1 is SGHTA, CDR2 FQGTGA. The CDR3 contains 15 residues. V lost 5 bases and J lost 0, with 13 bases in between. The CDR3 here is CASSLSSGANYGYTF. DNA of the CDR3: TGTGCCAGCAGCCTTTCCTCTGGAGCTAACTATGGCTACACCTTC.

The chain uses TRBV18 and TRBJ2-2; 10 bases line up with TRBD2. Trimming took 0 bases from V and 4 from J; bases not matched to a gene: 2. CDR3 length: 16 amino acids. The germline gives CDR1 KGHSH, CDR2 LQKENI. The CDR3 protein is CASSPPVAGGTGELFF. CDR3 nucleotide sequence: TGTGCCAGCTCACCACCGGTAGCGGGAGGCACCGGGGAGCTGTTTTTT.

The rearrangement links TRBV4-2 to TRBJ1-4, with TRBD1 matching 7 bases. The CDR3 is 15 amino acids. The junction had 7 bases not matched to a gene; V was cut back by 1 base and J by 8 bases. Germline V gene lookup returns CDR1 LGHNA and CDR2 YNFKEQ. CDR3 protein: CASSQVPRGPEKLFF. The CDR3 coding sequence is TGTGCCAGCAGCCAAGTCCCGAGGGGGCCCGAAAAACTGTTTTTT.

This clone was seen a few times. This chain connects TRBV9 to TRBJ2-5; D is unclear. Germline V gives CDR1 SGDLS, CDR2 YYNGEE. The V gene lost 4 bases and the J gene lost 6 bases, with 7 bases spanning the gap. The length of the CDR3 is 11 residues. Here the CDR3 DNA reads TGTGCCAGCAGCTCCTCCCAGACCCAGTACTTC. This gives the protein CASSSSQTQYF.

The chain links TRBV7-6 to TRBJ2-2, with 11 bases fitting TRBD2. CDR3 length: 19 amino acids. V dropped 0 bases and J dropped 0; count of bases not matched to a gene: 6. In germline, CDR1 is SGHVS, CDR2 FNYEAQ. CDR3 region: CASSLAPSGRTSNTGELFF. The CDR3 DNA sequence: TGTGCCAGCAGCTTAGCTCCTAGCGGGAGGACCTCGAACACCGGGGAGCTGTTTTTT. Based on the CDR3 plus reference TRBV7-6 and TRBJ2-2, the full variable domain is GAGVSQSPRYKVTKRGQDVALRCDPISGHVSLYWYRQALGQGPEFLTYFNYEAQQDKSGLPNDRFSAERPEGSISTLTIQRTEQRDSAMYRCASSLAPSGRTSNTGELFFGEGSRLTVL.

The chain recombines TRBV29-1 with TRBJ2-3; D might be TRBD1 (5 bases). Germline V gene data show CDR1 as SQVTM and CDR2 as ANQGSEA. This CDR3 comprises 15 residues. Trimming removed 2 bases from V and 4 bases from J, with 16 bases in between. CDR3 DNA sequence: TGCAGCGTTGAATTCCAGGGTGGAACCCCAGATACGCAGTATTTT. Translating gives CSVEFQGGTPDTQYF.

The CDR3 spells CASTPGGFNEQFF. The CDR3 DNA sequence: TGTGCCAGCACCCCGGGGGGGTTCAATGAGCAGTTCTTC. The chain couples TRBV27 to TRBJ2-1; 8 positions match TRBD2. Germline CDR1 is MNHEY and CDR2 is SMNVEV (reference sequence). The CDR3 extends over 13 amino acids. V lost 7 bases and J lost 6; bases outside the gene matches: 5.

This clone has a single count. This chain joins TRBV9 and TRBJ2-1; D is undetermined. V was cut by 0 bases and J by 8 bases, with 3 bases left in between. There are 11 residues in the CDR3. Looked up from germline, CDR1 is SGDLS and CDR2 is YYNGEE. CDR3 loop: CASSVDYEQFF. For the CDR3, the DNA is TGTGCCAGCAGCGTAGACTATGAGCAGTTCTTC.

The chain is built from TRBV28 and TRBJ2-3, with 14 bases that match TRBD2. After removal of 4 bases from V and 4 bases from J, the junction contained 16 bases not matched to a gene. Germline CDR1 and CDR2: MDHEN and SYDVKM. There are 20 residues in the CDR3. The CDR3 loop reads CASSYGRAGLAGGPADTQYF. CDR3 nucleotides: TGTGCCAGCAGTTATGGACGGGCCGGACTAGCGGGAGGTCCCGCAGATACGCAGTATTTT.

The rearrangement joins TRBV28 to TRBJ2-7, with 7 bases aligning to TRBD1. CDR3 length: 14 residues. Germline V CDR1 and CDR2: MDHEN, SYDVKM. Trimming removed 8 bases from V and 3 bases from J; junction bases left unmatched: 10. The CDR3 reads CASSFRAGGYEQYF. CDR3 bases: TGTGCCAGCTCGTTCCGGGCAGGGGGCTACGAGCAGTACTTC.

The J gene is TRBJ1-2, the V gene TRBV7-2; D perhaps matches TRBD1 (6 bases). Trimming removed 6 bases at V and 1 base at J, with 9 bases between. In germline, CDR1 is SGHTA, CDR2 FQGNSA. This CDR3 region has 13 residues. In nucleotides, the CDR3 is TGTGCCAGCAGTCTGGACAGTAACTATGGCTACACCTTC. It translates to CASSLDSNYGYTF. The full variable domain, rest sourced from reference TRBV7-2 and TRBJ1-2, is GAGVSQSPSNKVTEKGKDVELRCDPISGHTALYWYRQSLGQGLEFLIYFQGNSAPDKSGLPSDRFSAERTGGSVSTLTIQRTQQEDSAVYLCASSLDSNYGYTFGSGTRLTVV.

J is TRBJ2-7 and V is TRBV5-4; 9 bases are a match to TRBD2. Germline CDR1 reads SGHNT; CDR2 reads YYREEE (reference sequence). This CDR3 has 13 amino acids. V shed 4 bases, J shed 6 bases, and the junction held 5 bases outside the gene matches. The DNA for the CDR3 is TGTGCCAGCAGCCCGGGACTAGCTGGCGAGCAGTACTTC. It translates to CASSPGLAGEQYF.

A word on this clone: The sample holds other DNA sequences that translate to the same CDR3. The gene calls are TRBV27 and TRBJ2-7; 7 bases are a match to TRBD1. Germline trimming cut 2 bases from V and 3 bases from J; bases unmatched to any gene: 7. Germline loops: CDR1 MNHEY, CDR2 SMNVEV (reference sequence). There are 15 residues in the CDR3. The CDR3 nucleotides are TGTGCCAGCAGTTTAAGTGGGCAGGGGGACTACGAGCAGTACTTC. Encoded protein: CASSLSGQGDYEQYF.

The chain carries TRBV28 and TRBJ2-7; weak D call: TRBD1 (6 bases). Trimming removed 3 bases from V and 0 bases from J, with 12 bases in between. The CDR3 is made up of 15 amino acids. Germline V CDR1 and CDR2: MDHEN, SYDVKM. CDR3 nucleotide sequence: TGTGCCAGCAGTTTGGCAGGGACAAGCTCCTACGAGCAGTACTTC. It translates to CASSLAGTSSYEQYF.

The gene calls are TRBV5-6 and TRBJ2-1, with 8 bases matching TRBD1. The CDR3 has 13 amino acids. J was trimmed by 7 bases and V by 4 bases; bases with no gene match: 4. Germline V lookup: CDR1 SGHDT, CDR2 YYEEEE. CDR3 residues: CASSNGQGNEQFF. The CDR3 DNA follows: TGTGCCAGCAGCAACGGACAGGGTAATGAGCAGTTCTTC.

The chain uses TRBV6-5 and TRBJ2-3; TRBD1 is a possible D gene (6 bases). The length of the CDR3 is 14 residues. Germline CDR1 is MNHEY and CDR2 is SVGAGI. The V end was cut by 3 bases, the J end by 4 bases, with 11 bases between. CDR3 sequence (DNA): TGTGCCAGCAGTTATAGGGGGTACGCAGATACGCAGTATTTT. Translation gives CASSYRGYADTQYF.